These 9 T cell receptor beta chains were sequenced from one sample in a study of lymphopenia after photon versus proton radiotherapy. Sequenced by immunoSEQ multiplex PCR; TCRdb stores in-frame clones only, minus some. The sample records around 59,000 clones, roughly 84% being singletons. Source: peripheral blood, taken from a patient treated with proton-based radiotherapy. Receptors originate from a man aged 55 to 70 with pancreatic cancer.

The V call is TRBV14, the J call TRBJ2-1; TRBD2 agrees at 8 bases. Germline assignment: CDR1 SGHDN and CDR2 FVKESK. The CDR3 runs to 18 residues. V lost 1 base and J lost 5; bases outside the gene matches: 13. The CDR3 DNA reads TGTGCCAGCAGCCAAGTCCTCACTAGCGGTAAATATGACAATGAGCAGTTCTTC. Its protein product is CASSQVLTSGKYDNEQFF.

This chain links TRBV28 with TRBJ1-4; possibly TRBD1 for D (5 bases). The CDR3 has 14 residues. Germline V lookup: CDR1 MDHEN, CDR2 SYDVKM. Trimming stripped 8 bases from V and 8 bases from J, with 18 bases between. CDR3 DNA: TGTGCCAGCCATCAGGGACGACGGGGGGAAAAACTGTTTTTT. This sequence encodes CASHQGRRGEKLFF.

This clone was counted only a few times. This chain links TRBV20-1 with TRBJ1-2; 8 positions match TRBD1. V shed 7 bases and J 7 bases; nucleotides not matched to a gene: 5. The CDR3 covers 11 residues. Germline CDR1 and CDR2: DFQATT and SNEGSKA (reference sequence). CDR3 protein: CSGTGTGGYTF. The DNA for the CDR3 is TGCAGTGGGACAGGGACGGGTGGCTACACCTTC.

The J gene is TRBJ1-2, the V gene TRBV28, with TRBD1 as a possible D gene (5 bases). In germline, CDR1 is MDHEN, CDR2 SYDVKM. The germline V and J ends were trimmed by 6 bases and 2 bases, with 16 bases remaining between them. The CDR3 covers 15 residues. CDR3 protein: CASSEDLWGNYGYTF. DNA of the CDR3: TGTGCCAGCAGCGAAGACCTGTGGGGGAACTATGGCTACACCTTC.

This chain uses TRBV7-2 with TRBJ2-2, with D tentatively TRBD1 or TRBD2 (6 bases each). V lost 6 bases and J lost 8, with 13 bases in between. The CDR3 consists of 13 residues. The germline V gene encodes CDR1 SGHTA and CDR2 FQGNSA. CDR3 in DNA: TGTGCCAGCAGGTCGCAGGGGACTGGGGAGCTGTTTTTT. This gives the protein CASRSQGTGELFF.

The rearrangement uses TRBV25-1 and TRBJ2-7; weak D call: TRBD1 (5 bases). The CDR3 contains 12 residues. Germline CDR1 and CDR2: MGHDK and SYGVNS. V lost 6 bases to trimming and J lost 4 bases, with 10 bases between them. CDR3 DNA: TGTGCCAGCAGCCCAAAGGGGTACGAGCAGTACTTC. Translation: CASSPKGYEQYF.

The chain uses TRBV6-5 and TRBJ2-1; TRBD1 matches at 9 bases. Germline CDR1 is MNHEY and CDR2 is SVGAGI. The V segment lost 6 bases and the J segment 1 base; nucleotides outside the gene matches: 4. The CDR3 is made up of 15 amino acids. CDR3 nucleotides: TGTGCCAGCAGGCAGGGACAGGGATCCTACAATGAGCAGTTCTTC. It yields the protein CASRQGQGSYNEQFF.

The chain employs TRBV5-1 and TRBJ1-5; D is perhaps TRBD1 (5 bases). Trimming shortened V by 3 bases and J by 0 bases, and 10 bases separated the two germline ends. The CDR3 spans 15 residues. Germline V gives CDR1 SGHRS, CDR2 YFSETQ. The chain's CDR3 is CASSSLGDSNQPQHF. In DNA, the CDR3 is TGCGCCAGCAGCTCTTTGGGGGATAGCAATCAGCCCCAGCATTTT.

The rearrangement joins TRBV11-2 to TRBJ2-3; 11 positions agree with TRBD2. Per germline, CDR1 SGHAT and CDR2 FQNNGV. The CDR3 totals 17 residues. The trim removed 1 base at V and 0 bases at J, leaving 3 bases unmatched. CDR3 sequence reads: CASSLGLAGKSTDTQYF. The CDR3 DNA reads TGTGCCAGCAGCTTAGGACTAGCGGGAAAGAGCACAGATACGCAGTATTTT. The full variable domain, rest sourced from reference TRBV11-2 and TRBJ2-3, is EAGVAQSPRYKIIEKRQSVAFWCNPISGHATLYWYQQILGQGPKLLIQFQNNGVVDDSQLPKDRFSAERLKGVDSTLKIQPAKLEDSAVYLCASSLGLAGKSTDTQYFGPGTRLTVL.